Following are 20 T cell receptor beta chains from one sample sequenced in a study of T cells after somatic rescue of genetic block. Libraries were prepared by immunoSEQ multiplex PCR; TCRdb keeps only in-frame clonotypes and omits some of them. The sample shows more than 65,000 clones, under 95% of them seen only once. The material sequenced was peripheral blood mononuclear cells (PBMCs). The receptors were sampled from a man aged 25-45 years.

The chain carries TRBV13 and TRBJ2-1; 7 nucleotides match TRBD1. V shed 0 bases and J 5 bases; nucleotides not matched to a gene: 1. The CDR3 runs to 14 residues. From germline, CDR1 is PRHDT and CDR2 FYEKMQ (reference sequence). The CDR3 DNA follows: TGTGCCAGCAGCTTAGGGGGGACAGACAATGAGCAGTTCTTC. The encoded protein is CASSLGGTDNEQFF.

The rearrangement uses TRBV2 and TRBJ1-5; D is unresolved. The germline V gene encodes CDR1 SNHLY and CDR2 FYNNEI. Deletions cut 5 bases from V and 0 bases from J, with 8 bases between. This CDR3 has 14 amino acids. CDR3 nucleotide sequence: TGTGCCAGCAGTAGCTTCTATAGCAATCAGCCCCAGCATTTT. Its translation is CASSSFYSNQPQHF.

The rearrangement uses TRBV7-2 and TRBJ2-7; 8 nucleotides match TRBD1. CDR1 is SGHTA, CDR2 FQGNSA, per germline. The CDR3 loop spans 17 amino acids. V lost 5 bases, J lost 0 bases, and 12 bases stayed unmatched. CDR3: CASSLPYRTGLSYEQYF. The CDR3 DNA reads as TGTGCCAGCAGCCTTCCATACCGGACAGGGCTCTCCTACGAGCAGTACTTC.

The chain uses TRBV15 and TRBJ2-1, with TRBD2 as a possible D gene (6 bases). The CDR3 covers 15 residues. V was cut by 3 bases and J by 6 bases, with 15 bases left in between. Germline assignment: CDR1 LNHNV and CDR2 YYDKDF (reference sequence). The CDR3 DNA sequence: TGTGCCACCAGCAGGTTTGTCGGGAGAGTCAATGAGCAGTTCTTC. Protein: CATSRFVGRVNEQFF.

J is TRBJ2-2 and V is TRBV5-1; tentatively, D is TRBD1 (6 bases). This CDR3 region has 15 residues. Germline CDR1 is SGHRS and CDR2 is YFSETQ. V was pared by 2 bases and J by 2 bases, with 10 bases between. CDR3 amino acids: CASSFRDTNTGELFF. The CDR3 region has the DNA TGCGCCAGCAGCTTCCGGGACACAAACACCGGGGAGCTGTTTTTT. Full variable domain (missing parts from reference TRBV5-1 and TRBJ2-2): KAGVTQTPRYLIKTRGQQVTLSCSPISGHRSVSWYQQTPGQGLQFLFEYFSETQRNKGNFPGRFSGRQFSNSRSEMNVSTLELGDSALYLCASSFRDTNTGELFFGEGSRLTVL.

DNA of the CDR3: TGTGCCAGCAGCTCATACCGGGACAGGGCGAGCTCCTACGAGCAGTACTTC. As protein: CASSSYRDRASSYEQYF. The gene calls are TRBV11-2 and TRBJ2-7, with TRBD1 matching over 9 bases. The CDR3 runs 17 residues. Trimming at V came to 4 bases and at J to 0 bases, leaving 10 bases not matched to a gene. Germline CDR1 and CDR2: SGHAT and FQNNGV.

The V call is TRBV5-6, the J call TRBJ1-1; D gene unclear. The length of the CDR3 is 15 residues. The germline V gene has CDR1 SGHDT and CDR2 YYEEEE. V gave up 7 bases and J gave up 0 bases, with 16 bases separating them. For the CDR3, the DNA is TGTGCCAGCGGCAGGAGGCGGACCATGAACACTGAAGCTTTCTTT. It encodes CASGRRRTMNTEAFF.

This chain connects TRBV20-1 to TRBJ2-7; no definite D call. V dropped 3 bases and J dropped 7 bases, with 10 bases sitting between them. The CDR3 is made up of 11 amino acids. CDR1 and CDR2 (germline): DFQATT, SNEGSKA (reference sequence). CDR3: CSASPLEEQYF. The CDR3 coding sequence is TGCAGTGCTAGCCCCCTTGAAGAGCAGTACTTC.

The rearrangement joins TRBV5-5 to TRBJ2-1; the D is unclear. The germline V gene has CDR1 SGHKS and CDR2 YYEKEE (reference sequence). V was shortened by 3 bases and J by 4 bases, with 11 bases between the two germline ends. The CDR3 length is 14 residues. The CDR3 region has the DNA TGTGCCAGCAGCTCTATGGGCCGGTACAATGAGCAGTTCTTC. Protein: CASSSMGRYNEQFF. The full variable domain, with the rest looked up from reference TRBV5-5 and TRBJ2-1, is DAGVTQSPTHLIKTRGQQVTLRCSPISGHKSVSWYQQVLGQGPQFIFQYYEKEERGRGNFPDRFSARQFPNYSSELNVNALLLGDSALYLCASSSMGRYNEQFFGPGTRLTVL.

The chain employs TRBV6-6 and TRBJ1-3; the match to TRBD1 covers 8 bases. The CDR3 extends over 14 amino acids. Germline trimming cut 6 bases from V and 2 bases from J; bases unmatched to any gene: 3. Per germline, CDR1 MNHNY and CDR2 SVGAGI (reference sequence). The CDR3 bases are TGTGCCAGCAGGGACAGGGAACCTGGAAACACCATATATTTT. This codes for CASRDREPGNTIYF.

This chain uses TRBV7-9 with TRBJ1-6; the D gene is possibly TRBD1 (5 bases). V lost 2 bases and J 3 bases, leaving 11 bases between the germline ends. The CDR3 is 16 residues long. Germline V lookup: CDR1 SEHNR, CDR2 FQNEAQ (reference sequence). The CDR3, as DNA: TGTGCCAGCAGCTTATCCGGGGCCGACTATAATTCACCCCTCCACTTT. This codes for CASSLSGADYNSPLHF. The full variable domain, in which reference TRBV7-9 and TRBJ1-6 provide the parts outside the CDR3, is DTGVSQNPRHKITKRGQNVTFRCDPISEHNRLYWYRQTLGQGPEFLTYFQNEAQLEKSRLLSDRFSAERPKGSFSTLEIQRTEQGDSAMYLCASSLSGADYNSPLHFGNGTRLTVT.

The chain is built from TRBV10-1 and TRBJ2-7; D is unclear. V lost 8 bases, J lost 2 bases, and 19 bases lay in between. Germline lookup yields CDR1 WNHNN and CDR2 SYGVQD (reference sequence). CDR3 length: 15 amino acids. This chain's CDR3 is CASFRARVSPYEQYF. Here the CDR3 DNA reads TGCGCCAGCTTTAGAGCGCGCGTTTCCCCCTACGAGCAGTACTTC.

The V and J genes are TRBV2 and TRBJ1-4; D call uncertain. Germline V gene lookup returns CDR1 SNHLY and CDR2 FYNNEI. Between the trimmed V and J ends, which lost 8 bases and 4 bases, there was a span of 11 bases. The CDR3 is made up of 13 amino acids. CDR3 DNA sequence: TGTGCCAGCGGCCCGTTGGTTAATGAAAAACTGTTTTTT. Amino acids: CASGPLVNEKLFF. Complete variable domain (other parts from reference TRBV2 and TRBJ1-4): EPEVTQTPSHQVTQMGQEVILRCVPISNHLYFYWYRQILGQKVEFLVSFYNNEISEKSEIFDDQFSVERPDGSNFTLKIRSTKLEDSAMYFCASGPLVNEKLFFGSGTQLSVL.

This clone was seen more than once but under ten times. This sequence joins TRBV5-8 and TRBJ2-1, with 8 bases that match TRBD2. The CDR3 is 15 residues long. Looked up from germline, CDR1 is SGHTS and CDR2 is YDEGEE. V lost 4 bases and J lost 4; bases outside the gene matches: 7. The DNA of the CDR3 is TGTGCCAGCAGCCCCGGGACTAGAAAATACAATGAGCAGTTCTTC. Its translation: CASSPGTRKYNEQFF.

This clone was observed a few times. The chain employs TRBV7-9 and TRBJ2-7; D might be TRBD2 (5 bases). The CDR3 contains 15 residues. Trimming took 5 bases from V and 1 from J, leaving 15 bases between them. The germline V gene has CDR1 SEHNR and CDR2 FQNEAQ (reference sequence). CDR3 sequence: CASSRGRTSSYEQYF. Here the CDR3 DNA reads TGTGCCAGCAGCCGGGGTAGGACCTCATCCTACGAGCAGTACTTC.

As concerns this clone: Other DNA sequences in this sample translate to the same CDR3. This sequence joins TRBV6-5 and TRBJ1-5; 7 nucleotides agree with TRBD1. Germline V gene data show CDR1 as MNHEY and CDR2 as SVGAGI. This CDR3 contains 15 residues. The V segment lost 4 bases and the J segment 0 bases; nucleotides outside the gene matches: 3. Here the CDR3 reads CASSSRQGSNQPQHF. In DNA, the CDR3 is TGTGCCAGCAGTTCGCGACAGGGTAGCAATCAGCCCCAGCATTTT.

The V gene is TRBV2, the J gene TRBJ2-1; perhaps TRBD2 as D (6 bases). This CDR3 comprises 14 residues. In germline, CDR1 is SNHLY, CDR2 FYNNEI. Trimming removed 1 base at V and 6 bases at J, with 10 bases between. Written as DNA, the CDR3 is TGTGCCAGCAGTGAAGGAGGCGGGGTCAATGAGCAGTTCTTC. As protein: CASSEGGGVNEQFF.

The CDR3 sequence is CASSLVALGEQYF. The CDR3 bases are TGTGCCAGCAGCTTGGTAGCGCTTGGCGAGCAGTACTTC. The genes are TRBV5-4 and TRBJ2-7, with D perhaps matching TRBD2 (5 bases). Trimming removed 0 bases at V and 6 bases at J, with 10 bases between. The CDR3 is 13 amino acids. Germline V gene sequence: CDR1 SGHNT, CDR2 YYREEE (reference sequence).

The chain links TRBV15 to TRBJ1-4; 7 bases line up with TRBD1. The CDR3 runs to 16 residues. Per germline, CDR1 LNHNV and CDR2 YYDKDF (reference sequence). Losses at the gene ends were 5 bases for V and 8 bases for J; bases not matched to a gene: 14. For the CDR3, the DNA is TGTGCCACCAGCGGTAACTCAGGGGGGGCGCAAGAAAAACTGTTTTTT. Its translation is CATSGNSGGAQEKLFF.

V and J are TRBV7-8 and TRBJ2-5; maybe TRBD1 (7 bases). V was clipped by 5 bases and J by 0 bases, with 13 bases between them. The CDR3 is 15 amino acids. CDR1 and CDR2 (germline): SGHVS, FQNEAQ. The CDR3 DNA follows: TGTGCCAGCAGCCCCCAGGGGGGCTACCAAGAGACCCAGTACTTC. It specifies CASSPQGGYQETQYF.